This T cell receptor (beta chain) was identified in a study of cytomegalovirus exposure and HLA in healthy donors. With 60 Vbeta and 13 Jbeta primers, the PCR was carried out. Clones were sequenced by immunoSEQ multiplex PCR, and TCRdb holds only the in-frame ones, with some missing. The sample table includes 150,000 to 200,000 clones. Looked up from germline, CDR1 is SGHRS and CDR2 is YFSETQ. J was trimmed by 1 base and V by 0 bases; bases with no gene match: 3. This CDR3 comprises 16 residues. The chain joins TRBV5-1 to TRBJ2-2; TRBD1 matches at 7 bases. The specimen was PBMCs. This TCR derives from a woman under 30 in good health and CMV-seropositive. The chain's CDR3 is CASSLGQGLNTGELFF. CDR3 nucleotide sequence: TGCGCCAGCAGCTTGGGACAGGGTTTGAACACCGGGGAGCTGTTTTTT.